The clone carrying this TCR beta chain was recorded many times. The antigen is undetermined. CDR3 length: 17 amino acids. Trimming cost V 1 base and J 1 base; bases outside gene matches: 6. Germline V gene lookup returns CDR1 SGHTA and CDR2 FQGNSA. The source material, RNA transcripts, was used to amplify TCR beta CDR3 regions. The HTBI set primed first-round TCR CDR3 RT-PCR. Each CDR3 protein gets one entry after TCRdb re-called the multiplex PCR reads with MiXCR. Seen here are hundreds of thousands of distinct CDR3 sequences, 13% to 15% observed once, and the top ten hold approximately 12%. This sample is part of a study of T cells in Graves' hyperthyroidism and ophthalmopathy. Looking at the study overall: Before treatment of any kind, peripheral blood was taken at initial diagnosis.

Clinical symptoms, serum thyroxine and TRAb, thyroid ultrasound and orbital computed tomography together formed the diagnostic basis. Study conclusions and caveats: Through a model of 13 V-J features, ophthalmopathy was separated from stable hyperthyroidism. Clonotypes that were expanded in thyroid above 0.001 mostly appeared in blood too.

The chain has TRBV7-2 and TRBJ2-4; 8 bases agree with TRBD2. The receptor comes from a woman aged 50 to 60 with Graves' ophthalmopathy. The source material was blood. The CDR3 here is CASSLVSGSGAKNIQYF. The DNA for the CDR3 is TGTGCCAGCAGCTTAGTAAGCGGGAGCGGGGCCAAAAACATTCAGTACTTC.